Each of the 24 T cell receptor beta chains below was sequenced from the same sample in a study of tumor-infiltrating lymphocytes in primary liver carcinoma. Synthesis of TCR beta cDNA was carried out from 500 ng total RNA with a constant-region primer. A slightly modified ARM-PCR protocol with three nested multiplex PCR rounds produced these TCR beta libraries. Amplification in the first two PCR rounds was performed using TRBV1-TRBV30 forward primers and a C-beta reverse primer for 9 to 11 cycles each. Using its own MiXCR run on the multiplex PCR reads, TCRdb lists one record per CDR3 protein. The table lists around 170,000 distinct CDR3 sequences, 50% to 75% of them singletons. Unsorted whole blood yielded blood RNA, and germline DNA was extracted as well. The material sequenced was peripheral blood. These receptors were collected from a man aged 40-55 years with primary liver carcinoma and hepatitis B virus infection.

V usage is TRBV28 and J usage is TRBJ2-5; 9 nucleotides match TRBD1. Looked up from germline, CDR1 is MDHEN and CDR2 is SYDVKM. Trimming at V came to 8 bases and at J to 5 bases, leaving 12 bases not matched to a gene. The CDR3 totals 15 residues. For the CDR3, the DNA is TGTGCCAGCGGGAACGGCCAACAGGGGGCTGAGACCCAGTACTTC. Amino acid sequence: CASGNGQQGAETQYF.

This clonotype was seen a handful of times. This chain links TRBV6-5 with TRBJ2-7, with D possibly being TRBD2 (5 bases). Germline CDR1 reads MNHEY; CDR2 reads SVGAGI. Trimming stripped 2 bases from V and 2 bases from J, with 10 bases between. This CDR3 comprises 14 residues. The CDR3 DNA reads TGTGCCAGCAGTTACGGTCCGGGAACCTACGAGCAGTACTTC. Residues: CASSYGPGTYEQYF.

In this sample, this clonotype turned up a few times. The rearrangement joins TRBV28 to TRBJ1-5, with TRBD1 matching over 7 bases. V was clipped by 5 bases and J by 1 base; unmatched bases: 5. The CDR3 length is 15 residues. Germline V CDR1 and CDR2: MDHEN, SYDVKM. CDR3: CASSRDSGSNQPQHF. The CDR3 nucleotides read TGTGCCAGCAGTAGGGACAGTGGGAGCAATCAGCCCCAGCATTTT.

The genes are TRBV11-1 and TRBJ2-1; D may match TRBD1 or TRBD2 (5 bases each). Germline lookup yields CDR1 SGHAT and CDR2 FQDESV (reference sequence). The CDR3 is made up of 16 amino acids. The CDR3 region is CTNLEGHPSSYNEQFF. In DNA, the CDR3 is TGTACTAACCTTGAGGGGCACCCCAGCTCCTACAATGAGCAGTTCTTC.

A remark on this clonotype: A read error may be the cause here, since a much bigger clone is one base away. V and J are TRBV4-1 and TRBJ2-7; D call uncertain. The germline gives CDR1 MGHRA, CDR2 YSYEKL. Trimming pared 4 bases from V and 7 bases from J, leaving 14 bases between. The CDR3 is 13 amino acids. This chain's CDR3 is CASSRARTEEQYF. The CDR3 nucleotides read TGCGCCAGCAGCCGGGCCAGGACGGAAGAGCAGTACTTC.

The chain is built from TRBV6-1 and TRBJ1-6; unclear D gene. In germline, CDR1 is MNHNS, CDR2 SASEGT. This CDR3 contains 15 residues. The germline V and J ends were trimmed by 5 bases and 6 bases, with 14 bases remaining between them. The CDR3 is CASSLVGGVNSPLHF. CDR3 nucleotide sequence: TGTGCCAGCAGTCTCGTGGGTGGCGTTAATTCACCCCTCCACTTT.

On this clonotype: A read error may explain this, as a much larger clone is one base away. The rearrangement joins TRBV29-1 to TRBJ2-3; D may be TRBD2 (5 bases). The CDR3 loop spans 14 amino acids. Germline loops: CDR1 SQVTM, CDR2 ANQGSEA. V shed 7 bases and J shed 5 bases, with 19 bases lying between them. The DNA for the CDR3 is TGCAGCGCATTGTCCTCGCAGGCGGGAGATACGCAGTATTTT. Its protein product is CSALSSQAGDTQYF.

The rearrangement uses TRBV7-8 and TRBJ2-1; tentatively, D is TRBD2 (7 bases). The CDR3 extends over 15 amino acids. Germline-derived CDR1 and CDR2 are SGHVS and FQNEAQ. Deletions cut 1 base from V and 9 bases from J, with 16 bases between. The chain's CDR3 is CASSLGSGMDSEQFF. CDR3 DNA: TGTGCCAGCAGCTTAGGGAGCGGGATGGACAGTGAGCAGTTCTTC.

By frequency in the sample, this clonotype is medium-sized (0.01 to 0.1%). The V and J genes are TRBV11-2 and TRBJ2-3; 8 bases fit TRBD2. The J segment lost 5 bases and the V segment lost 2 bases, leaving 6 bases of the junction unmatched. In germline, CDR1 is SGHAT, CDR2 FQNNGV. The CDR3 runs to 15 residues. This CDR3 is CASSLTGSGRDTQYF. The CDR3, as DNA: TGTGCCAGCAGCTTAACCGGGAGCGGGAGAGATACGCAGTATTTT.

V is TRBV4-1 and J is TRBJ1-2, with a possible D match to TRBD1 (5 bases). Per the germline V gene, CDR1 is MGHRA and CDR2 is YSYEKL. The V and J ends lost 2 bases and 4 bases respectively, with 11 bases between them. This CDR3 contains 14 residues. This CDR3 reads CASSQTGEGYGYTF. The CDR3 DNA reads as TGCGCCAGCAGCCAAACGGGGGAGGGCTATGGCTACACCTTC.

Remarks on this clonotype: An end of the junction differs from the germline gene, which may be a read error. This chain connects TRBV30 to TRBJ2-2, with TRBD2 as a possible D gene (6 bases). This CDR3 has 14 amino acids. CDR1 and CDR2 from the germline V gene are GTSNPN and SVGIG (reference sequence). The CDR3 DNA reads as TGTGACTGTCTGGGACTCAGCAGCGTCGGGGGGCTGTTTTTT. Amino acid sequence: CDCLGLSSVGGLFF.

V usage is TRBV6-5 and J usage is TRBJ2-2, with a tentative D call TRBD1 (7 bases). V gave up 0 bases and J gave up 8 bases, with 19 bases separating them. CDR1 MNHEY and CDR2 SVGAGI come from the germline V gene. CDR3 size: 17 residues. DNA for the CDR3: TGTGCCAGCAGTTACTCTACGAATCAGGGGGACTCTGGGGAGCTGTTTTTT. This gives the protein CASSYSTNQGDSGELFF.

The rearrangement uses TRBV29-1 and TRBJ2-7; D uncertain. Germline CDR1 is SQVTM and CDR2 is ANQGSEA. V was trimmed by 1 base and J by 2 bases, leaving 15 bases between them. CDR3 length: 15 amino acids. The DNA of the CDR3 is TGCAGCGTTGAAGTCGGTGCCGGAGAAACCTACGAGCAGTACTTC. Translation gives CSVEVGAGETYEQYF.

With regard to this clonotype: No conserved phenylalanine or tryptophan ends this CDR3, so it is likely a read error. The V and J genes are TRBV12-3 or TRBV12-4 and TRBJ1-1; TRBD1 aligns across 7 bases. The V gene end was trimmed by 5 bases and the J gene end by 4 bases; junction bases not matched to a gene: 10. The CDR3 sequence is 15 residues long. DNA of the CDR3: TGTGCCAGCAGTCAAATACAGGGGTTCCTCACTGAAGCTTTCCCT. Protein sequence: CASSQIQGFLTEAFP.

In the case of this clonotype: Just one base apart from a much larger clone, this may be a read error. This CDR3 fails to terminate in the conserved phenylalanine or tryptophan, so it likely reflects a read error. CDR3 DNA sequence: TGTGCCAGCAGCTCCCAGGGGGGTACTGAAGCTTTCCTT. Translating it yields CASSSQGGTEAFL. The V call is TRBV11-2, the J call TRBJ1-1, with 7 bases identical to TRBD1. CDR1 is SGHAT and CDR2 is FQNNGV in the germline V gene. The CDR3 consists of 13 residues. J was trimmed by 5 bases and V by 4 bases; bases with no gene match: 4.

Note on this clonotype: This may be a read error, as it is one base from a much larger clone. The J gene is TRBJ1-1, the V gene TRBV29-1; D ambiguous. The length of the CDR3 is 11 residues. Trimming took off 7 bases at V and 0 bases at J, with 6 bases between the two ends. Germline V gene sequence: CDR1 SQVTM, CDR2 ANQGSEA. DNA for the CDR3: TGCAGCGAGCCAGTGAACACTGAAGCTTTCTTT. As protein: CSEPVNTEAFF.

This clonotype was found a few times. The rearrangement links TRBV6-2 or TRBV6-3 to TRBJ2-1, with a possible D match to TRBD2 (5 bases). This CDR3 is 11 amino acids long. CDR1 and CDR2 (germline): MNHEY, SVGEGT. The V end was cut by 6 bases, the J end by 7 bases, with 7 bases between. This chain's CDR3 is CASRTGNEQFF. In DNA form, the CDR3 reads TGTGCCAGCAGGACGGGAAATGAGCAGTTCTTC.

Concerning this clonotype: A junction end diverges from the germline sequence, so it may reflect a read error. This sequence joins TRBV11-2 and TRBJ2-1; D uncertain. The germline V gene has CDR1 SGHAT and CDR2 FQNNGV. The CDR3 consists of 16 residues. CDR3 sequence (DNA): TGTGCCAGCAGCTTGGATATCGTATTAGCCATGGGTGAGCAGACCTTC. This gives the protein CASSLDIVLAMGEQTF.

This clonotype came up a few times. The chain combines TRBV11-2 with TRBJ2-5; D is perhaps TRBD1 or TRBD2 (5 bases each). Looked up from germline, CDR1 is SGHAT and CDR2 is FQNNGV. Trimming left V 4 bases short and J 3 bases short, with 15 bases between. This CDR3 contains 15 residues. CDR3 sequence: CASSSGQGVKETQYF. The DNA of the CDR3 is TGTGCCAGCAGCTCAGGGCAGGGAGTAAAAGAGACCCAGTACTTC.

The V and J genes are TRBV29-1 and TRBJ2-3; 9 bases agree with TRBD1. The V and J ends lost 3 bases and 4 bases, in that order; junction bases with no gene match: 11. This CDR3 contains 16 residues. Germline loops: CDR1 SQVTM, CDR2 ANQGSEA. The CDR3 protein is CSVEDPGQGPPDTQYF. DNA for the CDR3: TGCAGCGTTGAGGACCCGGGACAGGGCCCCCCAGATACGCAGTATTTT.

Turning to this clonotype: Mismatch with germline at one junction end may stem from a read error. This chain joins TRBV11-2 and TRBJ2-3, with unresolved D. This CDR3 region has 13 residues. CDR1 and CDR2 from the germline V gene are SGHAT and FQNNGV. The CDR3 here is CANSLDPPDMQYF. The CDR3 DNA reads TGTGCCAACAGCTTAGATCCCCCGGATATGCAGTATTTT.

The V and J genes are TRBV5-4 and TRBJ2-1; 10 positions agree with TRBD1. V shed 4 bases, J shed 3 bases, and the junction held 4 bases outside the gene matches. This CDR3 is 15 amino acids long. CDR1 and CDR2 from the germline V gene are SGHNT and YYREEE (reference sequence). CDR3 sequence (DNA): TGTGCCAGCAGCCAAGACAGGGGGCTCTACAATGAGCAGTTCTTC. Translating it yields CASSQDRGLYNEQFF.

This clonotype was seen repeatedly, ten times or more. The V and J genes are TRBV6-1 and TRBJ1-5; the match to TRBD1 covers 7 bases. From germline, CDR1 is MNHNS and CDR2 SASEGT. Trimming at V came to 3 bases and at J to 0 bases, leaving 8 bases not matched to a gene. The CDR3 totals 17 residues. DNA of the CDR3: TGTGCCAGCAGTGATCCCGGGACAGTTTATAGCAATCAGCCCCAGCATTTT. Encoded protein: CASSDPGTVYSNQPQHF.

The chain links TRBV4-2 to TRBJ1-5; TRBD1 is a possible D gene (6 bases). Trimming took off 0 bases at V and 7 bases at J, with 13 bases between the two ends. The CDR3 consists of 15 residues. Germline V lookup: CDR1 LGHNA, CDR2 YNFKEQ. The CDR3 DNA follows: TGTGCCAGCAGCCAAGATCGGGGGGCTGGCCAGCCCCAGCATTTT. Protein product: CASSQDRGAGQPQHF.